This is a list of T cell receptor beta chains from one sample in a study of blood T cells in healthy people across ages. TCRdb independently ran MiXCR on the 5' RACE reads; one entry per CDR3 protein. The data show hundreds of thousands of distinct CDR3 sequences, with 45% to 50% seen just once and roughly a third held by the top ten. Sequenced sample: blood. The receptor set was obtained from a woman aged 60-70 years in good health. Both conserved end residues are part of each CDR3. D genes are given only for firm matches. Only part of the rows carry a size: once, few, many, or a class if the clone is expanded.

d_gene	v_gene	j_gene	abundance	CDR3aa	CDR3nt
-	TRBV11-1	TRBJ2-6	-	CASSRDSASGANVLTF	TGTGCCAGCAGCCGAGACAGTGCCTCTGGGGCCAACGTCCTGACTTTC
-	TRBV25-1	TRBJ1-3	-	CASSETGRSGNTIYF	TGTGCCAGCAGTGAAACCGGCAGGTCTGGAAACACCATATATTTT
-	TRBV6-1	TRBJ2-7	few	CASIDRGRSYEQYF	TGTGCCAGCATTGACAGAGGCCGATCCTACGAGCAGTACTTC
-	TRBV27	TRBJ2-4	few	CASSPFPDRVGGEQYF	TGTGCCAGCAGTCCCTTCCCGGACAGGGTGGGGGGGGAGCAGTACTTC
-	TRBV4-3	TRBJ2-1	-	CASSQEPGGNEQFF	TGCGCCAGCAGCCAAGAGCCGGGCGGCAATGAGCAGTTCTTC
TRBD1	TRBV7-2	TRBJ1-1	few	CASSLQRTGAQAFF	TGTGCCAGCAGCTTACAAAGGACAGGGGCGCAAGCTTTCTTT
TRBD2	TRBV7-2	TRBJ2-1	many	CASSTTGTSNEQFF	TGTGCCAGCAGCACAACCGGGACTAGCAATGAGCAGTTCTTC
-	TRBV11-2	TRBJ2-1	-	CASTKNSLWLGHVQFF	TGTGCCAGCACCAAAAATTCATTATGGCTAGGTCACGTGCAGTTCTTC
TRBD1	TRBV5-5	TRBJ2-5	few	CASSQRPGTGEETQYF	TGTGCCAGCAGCCAACGTCCCGGGACAGGGGAAGAGACCCAGTACTTC
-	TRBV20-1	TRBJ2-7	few	CSAGAGSSSYEQYF	TGCAGTGCCGGGGCAGGGTCGAGCTCCTACGAGCAGTACTTC
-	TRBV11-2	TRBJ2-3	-	CASSLGGRTYTDTQYF	TGTGCCAGCAGCTTAGGGGGCCGCACCTACACAGATACGCAGTATTTT
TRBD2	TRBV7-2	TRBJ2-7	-	CASSLRGGRAYEQYF	TGTGCCAGCAGCTTAAGGGGCGGGAGGGCCTACGAGCAGTACTTC
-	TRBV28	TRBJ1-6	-	CASSVLTSSPLHF	TGTGCCAGCAGTGTATTAACCTCGTCACCCCTCCACTTT
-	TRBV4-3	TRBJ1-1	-	CASSQDRGVGPTEAFF	TGCGCCAGCAGCCAAGACCGGGGTGTGGGTCCCACTGAAGCTTTCTTT
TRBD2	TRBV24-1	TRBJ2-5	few	CATSDAPTSGSETQYF	TGTGCCACCAGTGATGCCCCGACTAGCGGGAGTGAGACCCAGTACTTC
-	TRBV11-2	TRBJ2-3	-	CASSTGEFVATDTQYF	TGTGCCAGCAGCACCGGGGAATTCGTAGCTACAGATACGCAGTATTTT
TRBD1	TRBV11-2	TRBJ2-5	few	CASSPRTGFEETQYF	TGTGCCAGCAGCCCGAGGACAGGATTTGAAGAGACCCAGTACTTC
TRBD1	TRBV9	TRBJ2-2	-	CASSVGGTAITGELFF	TGTGCCAGCAGCGTAGGAGGGACAGCCATCACCGGGGAGCTGTTTTTT